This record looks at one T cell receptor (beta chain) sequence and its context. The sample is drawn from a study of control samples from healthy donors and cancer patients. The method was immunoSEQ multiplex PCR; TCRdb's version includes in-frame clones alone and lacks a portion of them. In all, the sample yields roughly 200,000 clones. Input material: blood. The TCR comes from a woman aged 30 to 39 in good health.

CDR3 residues: CASSLLRVAEAFF. In DNA, the CDR3 is TGTGCCAGCAGCTTACTCAGGGTAGCTGAAGCTTTCTTT. The chain recombines TRBV7-2 with TRBJ1-1; tentatively, D is TRBD1 (5 bases). Germline CDR1 SGHTA, CDR2 FQGNSA. This CDR3 comprises 13 residues. The V and J ends lost 2 bases and 6 bases respectively, with 10 bases between them.